These 22 T cell receptor beta chains originate from one sample sequenced in a study of blood T cell repertoires in COVID-19. The method was immunoSEQ multiplex PCR; TCRdb's version includes in-frame clones alone and lacks a portion of them. The repertoire holds about 200,000 clones, 84% seen once, with approximately 5.1% in the top ten. Material: peripheral blood. The receptor source for this set is an older woman with active or convalescent COVID-19.

This clone has just one count. J is TRBJ2-1 and V is TRBV24-1, with TRBD2 as a possible D gene (5 bases). CDR3 length: 12 residues. The germline gives CDR1 KGHDR, CDR2 SFDVKD. V was trimmed by 4 bases and J by 10 bases, leaving 10 bases between them. The CDR3 region has the DNA TGTGCCACCAGTGACTTGTCGGGGGAGCAGTTCTTC. Amino acids: CATSDLSGEQFF.

This clone came up a few times. V is TRBV6-5 and J is TRBJ1-6, with a possible D match to TRBD1 (5 bases). Germline V gene sequence: CDR1 MNHEY, CDR2 SVGAGI. V was clipped by 5 bases and J by 9 bases, with 17 bases between them. This CDR3 is 15 amino acids long. In nucleotides, the CDR3 is TGTGCCAGCAGTCGGGACTCCCCCTGGGGTTCACCCCTCCACTTT. Translation gives CASSRDSPWGSPLHF.

This CDR3 is CASSQAPLAPNYEQYF. CDR3 sequence (DNA): TGTGCCAGCAGCCAAGCCCCGCTAGCGCCCAACTACGAGCAGTACTTC. The chain has TRBV3-1 (or the pseudogene TRBV3-2) and TRBJ2-7; a possible D gene is TRBD2 (6 bases). Trimming took 1 base from V and 3 from J, leaving 16 bases between them. The CDR3 is 16 residues long. CDR1 is LGHDT, CDR2 YNNKEL, per germline (reference sequence).

The chain links TRBV28 to TRBJ1-2; D is perhaps TRBD1 (6 bases). The CDR3 runs to 14 residues. The germline gives CDR1 MDHEN, CDR2 SYDVKM. Trimming left V 5 bases short and J 5 bases short, with 15 bases between. The CDR3 coding sequence is TGTGCCAGCAGTCTGGGACAAAGGAAGTATGGCTACACCTTC. Translated: CASSLGQRKYGYTF.

The V and J genes are TRBV5-1 and TRBJ1-1, with D tentatively TRBD1 (6 bases). CDR1 SGHRS and CDR2 YFSETQ come from the germline V gene. CDR3 length equals 16 residues. Trimming removed 0 bases from V and 1 base from J, with 13 bases in between. The CDR3, as DNA: TGCGCCAGCAGCTTGGCCAGGGGCTCAGGGAACACTGAAGCTTTCTTT. It translates to CASSLARGSGNTEAFF.

The rearrangement uses TRBV9 and TRBJ1-2; D is ambiguous. This CDR3 comprises 12 residues. From germline, CDR1 is SGDLS and CDR2 YYNGEE. Between the trimmed V and J ends, which lost 4 bases and 2 bases, there was a span of 6 bases. CDR3 in DNA: TGTGCCAGCAGCACAAGAAACTATGGCTACACCTTC. This translates into CASSTRNYGYTF.

V and J are TRBV5-1 and TRBJ2-7; TRBD2 is a possible D gene (5 bases). Germline assignment: CDR1 SGHRS and CDR2 YFSETQ. The CDR3 is 14 amino acids. V dropped 0 bases and J dropped 0 bases, with 7 bases sitting between them. The CDR3 nucleotides are TGCGCCAGCAGCTTGGGGGAGAACTCCTACGAGCAGTACTTC. Its translation is CASSLGENSYEQYF.

This chain links TRBV28 with TRBJ2-2; 10 positions match TRBD2. Germline CDR1 is MDHEN and CDR2 is SYDVKM. CDR3 length: 15 residues. V gave up 7 bases and J gave up 0 bases; unmatched junction bases: 2. This CDR3 is CASNLAGANTGELFF. DNA of the CDR3: TGTGCCAGCAACCTAGCGGGAGCGAACACCGGGGAGCTGTTTTTT. The full variable domain, its missing parts supplied by reference TRBV28 and TRBJ2-2, is DVKVTQSSRYLVKRTGEKVFLECVQDMDHENMFWYRQDPGLGLRLIYFSYDVKMKEKGDIPEGYSVSREKKERFSLILESASTNQTSMYLCASNLAGANTGELFFGEGSRLTVL.

This clone was counted once. V usage is TRBV2 and J usage is TRBJ2-3; a possible D gene is TRBD1 (5 bases). The CDR3 has 15 amino acids. Deletions cut 6 bases from V and 1 base from J, with 14 bases between. CDR1 and CDR2 (germline): SNHLY, FYNNEI. Written as DNA, the CDR3 is TGTGCCAGCAGGCTTACAGGTACCCGCACAGATACGCAGTATTTT. Translating it yields CASRLTGTRTDTQYF.

The rearrangement joins TRBV18 to TRBJ2-5; D perhaps matches TRBD1 (6 bases). Trimming left V 1 base short and J 5 bases short, with 8 bases between. CDR1 KGHSH and CDR2 LQKENI come from the germline V gene. The CDR3 has 13 residues. The CDR3 here is CASSPLGAETQYF. As DNA, the CDR3 is TGTGCCAGCTCACCACTGGGGGCCGAGACCCAGTACTTC.

This chain joins TRBV25-1 and TRBJ1-3; no clear D gene. V lost 2 bases to trimming and J lost 0 bases, with 14 bases between them. The CDR3 is 17 amino acids. Germline lookup yields CDR1 MGHDK and CDR2 SYGVNS. This CDR3 is CASSERGRSPSGNTIYF. Here the CDR3 DNA reads TGTGCCAGCAGTGAAAGAGGGAGGAGCCCCTCTGGAAACACCATATATTTT.

The chain links TRBV6-5 to TRBJ1-5; 9 nucleotides agree with TRBD1. CDR3 length: 15 residues. CDR1 and CDR2 from the germline V gene are MNHEY and SVGAGI. V lost 8 bases and J lost 6; bases outside the gene matches: 11. The CDR3 region is CASRIETGGGQPQHF. CDR3 DNA sequence: TGTGCCAGCCGTATAGAGACAGGGGGGGGTCAGCCCCAGCATTTT.

The chain links TRBV5-1 to TRBJ2-2; tentatively, D is TRBD1 (5 bases). Germline CDR1 and CDR2: SGHRS and YFSETQ. V lost 3 bases and J 7 bases, leaving 7 bases between the germline ends. The CDR3 spans 12 residues. The CDR3 region has the DNA TGCGCCAGCAGCTCCAGGGTCGGGGAGCTGTTTTTT. Translated: CASSSRVGELFF.

The rearrangement uses TRBV5-1 and TRBJ2-1, with 8 bases identical to TRBD1. The CDR3 covers 14 residues. CDR1 is SGHRS and CDR2 is YFSETQ in the germline V gene. Germline trimming cut 4 bases from V and 9 bases from J; bases unmatched to any gene: 9. CDR3: CASSLRTGISEQFF. CDR3 nucleotide sequence: TGCGCCAGCAGCCTACGGACAGGGATCAGTGAGCAGTTCTTC.

The sample holds a few counts of this clone. This chain joins TRBV25-1 and TRBJ2-5, with a tentative D call TRBD1 (7 bases). V was clipped by 2 bases and J by 4 bases, with 17 bases between them. The CDR3 is made up of 16 amino acids. CDR1 is MGHDK, CDR2 SYGVNS, per germline. CDR3 protein: CASSEGKQGTRETQYF. CDR3 sequence (DNA): TGTGCCAGCAGTGAAGGGAAACAGGGGACTCGAGAGACCCAGTACTTC.

This clone turned up a few times. The chain links TRBV18 to TRBJ2-7; no firm D call. The CDR3 length is 13 residues. Germline V lookup: CDR1 KGHSH, CDR2 LQKENI. Between the trimmed V and J ends, which lost 3 bases and 4 bases, there was a span of 10 bases. The CDR3 sequence: CASSPSHKYEQYF. CDR3 in DNA: TGTGCCAGCTCACCCTCCCACAAGTACGAGCAGTACTTC.

V and J are TRBV28 and TRBJ2-3, with 13 bases aligning to TRBD2. Germline-derived CDR1 and CDR2 are MDHEN and SYDVKM. The V and J ends lost 5 bases and 1 base, in that order; junction bases with no gene match: 3. This CDR3 has 16 residues. The CDR3 coding sequence is TGTGCCAGCAGTCGACTAGCGGGAGGCGGCACAGATACGCAGTATTTT. Its translation is CASSRLAGGGTDTQYF.

Remarks on this clone: Its ends do not fully match the called genes, so a read error is possible. This sequence joins TRBV6-6 and TRBJ1-1; 8 positions agree with TRBD1. The CDR3 is 14 amino acids. The germline CDR1 and CDR2 sequences are MNHNY and SVGAGI (reference sequence). The CDR3 here is CASSDSRGRTEAFF. CDR3 nucleotides: TGTGCCAGCAGTGACTCCAGGGGGCGTACTGAAGCTTTCTTT.

The table lists this clone with a few counts. The chain recombines TRBV6-5 with TRBJ2-7; D is perhaps TRBD2 (6 bases). V dropped 0 bases and J dropped 3 bases, with 9 bases sitting between them. Germline V gives CDR1 MNHEY, CDR2 SVGAGI. The CDR3 is made up of 14 amino acids. Written as DNA, the CDR3 is TGTGCCAGCAGTTACTCGTGGGGAGGCTACGAGCAGTACTTC. Its protein product is CASSYSWGGYEQYF.

CDR3 residues: CASSQDPGLAAYNEQFF. CDR3 DNA: TGCGCCAGCAGCCAAGATCCGGGACTAGCGGCCTACAATGAGCAGTTCTTC. V gene TRBV4-1 combines with J gene TRBJ2-1; 11 nucleotides align to TRBD2. The V gene's germline CDR1 is MGHRA and CDR2 YSYEKL. J gave up 2 bases and V 0 bases, and 3 bases lay outside the gene matches. The CDR3 loop spans 17 amino acids.

This clone appeared a single time. The CDR3 DNA sequence: TGCGCCAGCAGTACGATAGCGTCCAATGAGCAGTTCTTC. This gives the protein CASSTIASNEQFF. The chain couples TRBV10-1 to TRBJ2-1, with D possibly being TRBD2 (5 bases). The CDR3 is 13 amino acids. V lost 5 bases and J 6 bases, leaving 11 bases between the germline ends. Germline V gene data show CDR1 as WNHNN and CDR2 as SYGVQD (reference sequence).

This sequence joins TRBV7-9 and TRBJ2-2; 11 bases align to TRBD2. Germline trimming cut 5 bases from V and 5 bases from J; bases unmatched to any gene: 10. The CDR3 contains 17 residues. The germline gives CDR1 SEHNR, CDR2 FQNEAQ (reference sequence). The CDR3 nucleotides are TGTGCCAGCAGCACAAGTCTAGCGGGAGGTCAGACCGGGGAGCTGTTTTTT. It specifies CASSTSLAGGQTGELFF.